These T cell receptor beta chains were read from a single sample in a study of T cell responses to AZD1222 COVID-19 vaccine. TCRdb keeps only in-frame clones here, not all; method: immunoSEQ multiplex PCR. The repertoire has more than 150,000 clones, 88% of them found once; the top ten carry about 24%. The starting material was peripheral blood, obtained 28 days after the second AZD1222 dose. The receptors come from an adult who received the AZD1222 COVID-19 vaccine. The CDR3 runs from the conserved cysteine through the conserved F or W. The order of the fields is J gene, clone size, V gene, D gene, CDR3 protein, CDR3 DNA. A D gene is named only where the DNA matches it firmly. Not all rows give a size; the values are once, few, many and, for expanded clones, a class.

TRBJ1-1	NA	TRBV18	NA	CASSPYTNTEAFF	TGTGCCAGCTCACCGTACACAAACACTGAAGCTTTCTTT
TRBJ1-3	once	TRBV7-6	NA	CASSLAQTGRLSGNTIYF	TGTGCCAGCAGCTTAGCGCAGACAGGACGTCTCTCTGGAAACACCATATATTTT
TRBJ1-1	NA	TRBV25-1	TRBD1	CASSEGTVHEAFF	TGTGCCAGCAGTGAAGGGACAGTACATGAAGCTTTCTTT
TRBJ2-3	once	TRBV4-1	TRBD2	CASSPERTSGRGSDTQYF	TGCGCCAGCAGCCCCGAAAGGACTAGCGGGAGGGGGTCAGATACGCAGTATTTT
TRBJ2-2	NA	TRBV7-6	NA	CASSQSSLALSNTGELFF	TGTGCCAGCAGCCAGTCATCCCTAGCGCTATCGAACACCGGGGAGCTGTTTTTT
TRBJ1-5	NA	TRBV19	NA	CASSMQDQPQHF	TGTGCCAGTAGTATGCAGGATCAGCCCCAGCATTTT
TRBJ1-5	NA	TRBV30	NA	CAWRDRTGRGQPQHF	TGTGCCTGGAGAGATAGGACGGGGCGTGGGCAGCCCCAGCATTTT
TRBJ2-5	NA	TRBV28	NA	CASSLRDFVETQYF	TGTGCCAGCAGCCTCCGGGACTTTGTCGAGACCCAGTACTTC
TRBJ1-3	NA	TRBV19	NA	CASSIITGGGNTIYF	TGTGCCAGTAGTATCATCACCGGAGGAGGAAACACCATATATTTT
TRBJ1-3	NA	TRBV28	NA	CASSLRPLSGNTIYF	TGTGCCAGCAGTTTGAGGCCCCTCTCTGGAAACACCATATATTTT
TRBJ2-7	NA	TRBV19	NA	CASSTPGHASYEQYF	TGTGCCAGTAGCACACCGGGACATGCTTCCTACGAGCAGTACTTC
TRBJ1-5	once	TRBV6-2/TRBV6-3	NA	CASSYYRGVSNQPQHF	TGTGCCAGCAGTTATTATCGAGGGGTTAGCAATCAGCCCCAGCATTTT
TRBJ2-7	NA	TRBV12-3/TRBV12-4	TRBD1	CASSTGTAYGQYF	TGTGCCAGCAGTACTGGGACAGCCTACGGGCAGTACTTC
TRBJ2-1	NA	TRBV6-4	NA	CASKTRDADSSYNEQFF	TGTGCCAGCAAGACGAGAGATGCCGATAGCTCCTACAATGAGCAGTTCTTC
TRBJ2-7	NA	TRBV29-1	NA	CSVESSHFGSAYEQYF	TGCAGCGTTGAATCCTCCCACTTCGGGAGCGCCTACGAGCAGTACTTC
TRBJ1-4	NA	TRBV4-3	TRBD1	CASSRTGGTTGARAEKLFF	TGCGCCAGCAGCCGGACAGGGGGAACTACGGGGGCGAGGGCTGAAAAACTGTTTTTT
TRBJ1-1	NA	TRBV4-1	NA	CASSQDNGGRAFF	TGCGCCAGCAGCCAAGATAACGGAGGGCGAGCTTTCTTT
TRBJ2-2	NA	TRBV5-1	NA	CASSLEGAGELFF	TGCGCCAGCAGCTTGGAGGGGGCCGGGGAGCTGTTTTTT
TRBJ2-1	NA	TRBV28	TRBD1	CASSLSGQGNYNEQFF	TGTGCCAGCAGTTTATCGGGACAGGGCAACTACAATGAGCAGTTCTTC
TRBJ2-5	NA	TRBV20-1	TRBD1	CSASTNGQGALETQYF	TGCAGTGCTAGTACTAATGGACAGGGGGCTTTAGAGACCCAGTACTTC
TRBJ2-7	NA	TRBV13	TRBD2	CASSPPGTSGSYEQYF	TGTGCCAGCAGCCCCCCGGGGACTAGCGGCTCCTACGAGCAGTACTTC
TRBJ2-7	NA	TRBV6-2/TRBV6-3	TRBD2	CASSQGLTADF	TGTGCCAGCAGTCAGGGACTAACGGCCGACTTC
TRBJ2-3	NA	TRBV3-1/TRBV3-2	TRBD2	CASSQKGTSGSSSTDTQYF	TGTGCCAGCAGCCAAAAAGGGACTAGCGGTTCGAGTAGCACAGATACGCAGTATTTT
TRBJ2-4	NA	TRBV7-9	NA	CASTDGQNIQYF	TGTGCCAGCACCGACGGACAGAACATTCAGTACTTC
TRBJ1-1	NA	TRBV2	TRBD1	CASSVNRGNTEAFF	TGTGCCAGCAGTGTTAACAGGGGGAACACTGAAGCTTTCTTT
TRBJ2-5	once	TRBV29-1	TRBD2	CSVGGTSGELQETQYF	TGCAGCGTTGGAGGGACTAGCGGAGAACTCCAAGAGACCCAGTACTTC
TRBJ2-3	NA	TRBV11-2	TRBD2	CASSHPGRGGNTQYF	TGTGCCAGCAGCCATCCGGGGAGGGGAGGGAATACGCAGTATTTT
TRBJ1-1	few	TRBV10-3	NA	CAISESLGLNTEAFF	TGTGCCATCAGTGAGTCGCTCGGCCTGAACACTGAAGCTTTCTTT
TRBJ2-7	once	TRBV13	TRBD2	CASSSDWVAGVREQYF	TGTGCCAGCAGTTCCGACTGGGTAGCGGGGGTTCGAGAGCAGTACTTC
TRBJ1-5	NA	TRBV28	NA	CASNPQGRRNQPQHF	TGTGCCAGCAACCCACAGGGAAGGCGCAATCAGCCCCAGCATTTT
TRBJ2-7	NA	TRBV7-6	NA	CASSPGGYEQYF	TGTGCCAGCAGTCCGGGCGGCTACGAGCAGTACTTC
TRBJ1-2	NA	TRBV5-1	NA	CASTVGGLANYGYTF	TGCGCCAGCACCGTGGGGGGTTTAGCTAACTATGGCTACACCTTC
TRBJ1-4	once	TRBV30	NA	CAWSVGPIGREKLFF	TGTGCCTGGAGTGTAGGGCCGATCGGGAGGGAAAAACTGTTTTTT
TRBJ2-1	NA	TRBV7-2	TRBD2	CASSLAGTSGRSTSNEQFF	TGTGCCAGCAGCTTAGCCGGGACTAGCGGGAGGTCCACCTCCAATGAGCAGTTCTTC
TRBJ2-7	once	TRBV28	NA	CASSLAGPYEQYF	TGTGCCAGCAGTTTAGCAGGCCCCTACGAGCAGTACTTC
TRBJ1-1	once	TRBV19	NA	CASSFPTARNTEAFF	TGTGCCAGTAGTTTCCCAACGGCGAGGAACACTGAAGCTTTCTTT
TRBJ2-5	NA	TRBV7-7	NA	CASTPRAGGETQYF	TGTGCTAGCACCCCTAGGGCAGGGGGGGAGACCCAGTACTTC
TRBJ1-5	NA	TRBV7-2	NA	CASSPGPGNQPQHF	TGTGCCAGCAGCCCCGGACCGGGCAATCAGCCCCAGCATTTT
TRBJ2-5	NA	TRBV19	TRBD2	CASSASGSETQYF	TGTGCCAGTAGTGCTAGCGGGAGTGAGACCCAGTACTTC
TRBJ2-4	once	TRBV19	NA	CASSSFRDLSNIQYF	TGTGCCAGTAGTTCATTTAGGGACCTTTCAAACATTCAGTACTTC
TRBJ2-3	NA	TRBV10-3	TRBD2	CAISEPGTSGSTDTQYF	TGTGCCATCAGTGAGCCAGGGACTAGCGGGAGCACAGATACGCAGTATTTT
TRBJ1-1	NA	TRBV7-9	NA	CASSVTVNTEAFF	TGTGCCAGCAGCGTAACAGTGAACACTGAAGCTTTCTTT
TRBJ2-2	NA	TRBV28	TRBD2	CASGGGWNTGELFF	TGTGCCAGCGGCGGGGGGTGGAACACCGGGGAGCTGTTTTTT
TRBJ1-1	NA	TRBV19	TRBD1	CASSISGGRNTEAFF	TGTGCCAGTAGTATTTCAGGGGGCCGGAACACTGAAGCTTTCTTT
TRBJ1-5	NA	TRBV28	NA	CASSLGGGAGNQPQHF	TGTGCCAGCAGTCTCGGCGGAGGGGCGGGTAATCAGCCCCAGCATTTT
TRBJ2-7	NA	TRBV19	TRBD2	CASRPGREKEQYF	TGTGCCAGTAGACCGGGGAGGGAAAAAGAGCAGTACTTC
TRBJ2-3	NA	TRBV24-1	TRBD1	CATAGRQGATDTQYF	TGTGCCACGGCCGGCCGACAGGGAGCCACAGATACGCAGTATTTT
TRBJ2-7	once	TRBV10-3	TRBD1	CAIRGDRGRIYEQYF	TGTGCCATCAGAGGCGACAGGGGGCGCATCTACGAGCAGTACTTC
TRBJ1-1	NA	TRBV7-9	NA	CASSLGGWGTEAFF	TGTGCCAGCAGCTTAGGAGGGTGGGGCACTGAAGCTTTCTTT
TRBJ2-1	NA	TRBV4-3	NA	CASSPGGWTDNEQFF	TGCGCCAGCTCCCCAGGGGGGTGGACGGACAATGAGCAGTTCTTC
TRBJ2-2	NA	TRBV24-1	TRBD2	CATSGGGRPGELFF	TGTGCCACCAGTGGCGGCGGGAGACCCGGGGAGCTGTTTTTT
TRBJ2-7	NA	TRBV9	NA	CASSVAGSNYEQYF	TGTGCCAGCAGCGTCGCGGGAAGCAACTACGAGCAGTACTTC
TRBJ1-1	NA	TRBV9	NA	CASSVVLGGDDTEAFF	TGTGCCAGCAGCGTAGTTTTGGGTGGAGATGACACTGAAGCTTTCTTT